These 10 T cell receptor beta chains came from one sample sequenced in a study of a mutant IDH1 vaccine in newly diagnosed glioma. Sequencing was performed with immunoSEQ multiplex PCR; in TCRdb, only in-frame clones are kept and a portion is missing. The table has 25,000 to 35,000 clones, less than 90% seen once. Time point given: baseline, week 1 (first vaccination visit). Treatment: pre-vaccination baseline after standard-of-care therapy. The input for sequencing was PBMCs, taken from a glioma patient treated with radiotherapy, temozolomide or both. The origin of the receptors is a woman aged 40 to 50 with glioma.

This chain uses TRBV30 with TRBJ1-2; 7 bases line up with TRBD1. This CDR3 is 13 amino acids long. V lost 5 bases to trimming and J lost 7 bases; unmatched junction nucleotides: 10. CDR1 and CDR2 from the germline V gene are GTSNPN and SVGIG (reference sequence). The DNA for the CDR3 is TGTGCCTGGGGCCGACAGGGAACAACTGGCTACACCTTC. Residues: CAWGRQGTTGYTF.

The genes are TRBV19 and TRBJ2-7; a weak D match, TRBD2 (6 bases). The V gene's germline CDR1 is LNHDA and CDR2 SQIVND (reference sequence). Trimming took 8 bases from V and 6 from J, leaving 20 bases between them. This CDR3 has 14 amino acids. The CDR3: CASQDPGESLEQYF. In DNA form, the CDR3 reads TGTGCCAGTCAAGATCCGGGGGAATCGCTCGAGCAGTACTTC.

The gene calls are TRBV19 and TRBJ1-1; 10 bases map to TRBD1. Germline V gene lookup returns CDR1 LNHDA and CDR2 SQIVND (reference sequence). The CDR3 has 16 residues. With V trimmed by 4 bases and J by 6 bases, 11 bases remained unmatched. The CDR3 DNA is TGTGCCAGTAGTAGAGGATCCGGGACAGGGGAAGCTGAAGCTTTCTTT. It yields the protein CASSRGSGTGEAEAFF.

This CDR3 is CASSPMDSYGYTF. CDR3 DNA: TGTGCCAGCAGCCCAATGGACAGCTATGGCTACACCTTC. This sequence joins TRBV7-2 and TRBJ1-2; maybe TRBD1 (6 bases). CDR3 length: 13 amino acids. Trimming took 5 bases from V and 4 from J, leaving 11 bases between them. In germline, CDR1 is SGHTA, CDR2 FQGNSA.

This chain links TRBV14 with TRBJ2-7; D is possibly TRBD2 (5 bases). V shed 1 base and J shed 4 bases, with 14 bases lying between them. The CDR3 runs to 15 residues. The V gene's germline CDR1 is SGHDN and CDR2 FVKESK. The CDR3 DNA reads as TGTGCCAGCAGCCAAGCCCCTAGACGGGGTTACGAGCAGTACTTC. Amino acids: CASSQAPRRGYEQYF. The whole variable domain, remainder taken from reference TRBV14 and TRBJ2-7, is EAGVTQFPSHSVIEKGQTVTLRCDPISGHDNLYWYRRVMGKEIKFLLHFVKESKQDESGMPNNRFLAERTGGTYSTLKVQPAELEDSGVYFCASSQAPRRGYEQYFGPGTRLTVT.

This chain connects TRBV29-1 to TRBJ2-2; TRBD1 agrees at 8 bases. The CDR3 loop spans 13 amino acids. Trimming took 7 bases from V and 1 from J; bases not matched to a gene: 2. Germline V gives CDR1 SQVTM, CDR2 ANQGSEA. The CDR3 spells CSAGQENTGELFF. The CDR3 DNA sequence: TGCAGCGCGGGACAGGAGAACACCGGGGAGCTGTTTTTT.

The chain is built from TRBV10-2 and TRBJ1-3, with D tentatively TRBD1 (5 bases). From germline, CDR1 is WSHSY and CDR2 SAAADI. The CDR3 has 14 residues. With 9 bases removed from V and 3 bases from J, the gap between germline ends came to 15 bases. The CDR3 DNA sequence: TGCGCCAGTTCCCGGGGGTTGGATGGAAACACCATATATTTT. Protein product: CASSRGLDGNTIYF.

This chain connects TRBV6-5 to TRBJ1-2; TRBD1 agrees at 8 bases. This CDR3 comprises 14 residues. Germline V CDR1 and CDR2: MNHEY, SVGAGI. J gave up 4 bases and V 6 bases, and 7 bases lay outside the gene matches. The CDR3: CASRTGQGSYGYTF. The CDR3 bases are TGTGCCAGCAGGACAGGACAGGGTAGCTATGGCTACACCTTC.

The J gene is TRBJ1-2, the V gene TRBV9, with a possible D match to TRBD1 (6 bases). The length of the CDR3 is 13 residues. Looked up from germline, CDR1 is SGDLS and CDR2 is YYNGEE. V was trimmed by 4 bases and J by 2 bases, leaving 9 bases between them. The CDR3 here is CASSSQGNYGYTF. The CDR3 nucleotides read TGTGCCAGCAGCTCGCAGGGGAACTATGGCTACACCTTC. Looking up the rest from reference TRBV9 and TRBJ1-2 gives the full variable domain: DSGVTQTPKHLITATGQRVTLRCSPRSGDLSVYWYQQSLDQGLQFLIQYYNGEERAKGNILERFSAQQFPDLHSELNLSSLELGDSALYFCASSSQGNYGYTFGSGTRLTVV.

The V call is TRBV4-1, the J call TRBJ1-1; no definite D call. Germline CDR1 and CDR2: MGHRA and YSYEKL. This CDR3 has 15 amino acids. Deletions cut 2 bases from V and 4 bases from J, with 14 bases between. In DNA form, the CDR3 reads TGCGCCAGCAGCCAACCCTTCTTATCGGGCACTGAAGCTTTCTTT. The encoded protein is CASSQPFLSGTEAFF.